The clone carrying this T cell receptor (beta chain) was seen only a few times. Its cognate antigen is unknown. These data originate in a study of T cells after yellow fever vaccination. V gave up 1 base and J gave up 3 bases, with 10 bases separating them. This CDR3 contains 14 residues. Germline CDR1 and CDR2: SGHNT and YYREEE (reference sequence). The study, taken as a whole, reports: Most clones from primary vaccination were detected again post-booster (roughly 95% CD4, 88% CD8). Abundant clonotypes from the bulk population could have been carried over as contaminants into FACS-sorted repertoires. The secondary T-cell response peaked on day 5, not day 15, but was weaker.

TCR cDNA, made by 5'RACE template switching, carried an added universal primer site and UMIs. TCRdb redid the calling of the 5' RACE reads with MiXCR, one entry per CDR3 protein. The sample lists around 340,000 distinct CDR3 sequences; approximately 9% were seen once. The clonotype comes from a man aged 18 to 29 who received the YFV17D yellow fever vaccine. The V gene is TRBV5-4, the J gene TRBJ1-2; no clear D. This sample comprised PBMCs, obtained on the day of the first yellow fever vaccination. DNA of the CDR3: TGTGCCAGCAGCTTGTCCGAGGCCCACTATGGCTACACCTTC. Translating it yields CASSLSEAHYGYTF.